These T cell receptor beta chains were read from a single sample in a study of T cells of healthy individuals. TCRdb analysed the 5' RACE reads with MiXCR anew, one entry per CDR3 protein. The table shows 85,000 to 100,000 distinct CDR3 sequences, with approximately 18% occurring only once. These receptors all come from a human donor in good health. Both conserved end residues are part of each CDR3. A D gene is named only where the DNA matches it firmly. Not all rows give a size; the values are once, few, many and, for expanded clones, a class.

J | length | size | D | V | DNA | CDR3
TRBJ2-7 | 14 | - | TRBD1 | TRBV19 | TGTGCCAGTAGTATCCTCGGACAGGCCCGGGAGCAGTACTTC | CASSILGQAREQYF
TRBJ2-3 | 14 | few | - | TRBV7-9 | TGTGCCAGCAGCTTAGGACAGAACACAGATACGCAGTATTTT | CASSLGQNTDTQYF
TRBJ2-7 | 17 | few | - | TRBV6-5 | TGTGCCAGCAGTTCCTGGCTGGGAGAGGGGTTAGCCTACGAGCAGTACTTC | CASSSWLGEGLAYEQYF
TRBJ1-1 | 13 | few | - | TRBV18 | TGTGCCAGCTCACCAGGGGCTTCCACTGAAGCTTTCTTT | CASSPGASTEAFF
TRBJ2-7 | 17 | few | - | TRBV4-1 | TGCGCCAGCAGCCACCTTGGGACTCCCAGTACGTCCTACGAGCAGTACTTC | CASSHLGTPSTSYEQYF
TRBJ1-1 | 13 | few | - | TRBV5-1 | TGCGCCAGCACGGACGCCCTGAACACTGAAGCTTTCTTT | CASTDALNTEAFF
TRBJ2-1 | 13 | few | TRBD2 | TRBV2 | TGTGCCAGCAGGCTGAACCCGGGGGGTGAGCAGTTCTTC | CASRLNPGGEQFF
TRBJ1-5 | 13 | - | - | TRBV20-1 | TGCAGTGCTAGTAAGGGTCCCGGTCAGCCCCAGCATTTT | CSASKGPGQPQHF
TRBJ2-7 | 14 | - | - | TRBV5-1 | TGCGCCAGCATTACCTGGGCAGATACCTACGAGCAGTACTTC | CASITWADTYEQYF
TRBJ2-3 | 13 | - | - | TRBV20-1 | TGCAGTGCTCCTCAGGAAGGTGCAGATACGCAGTATTTT | CSAPQEGADTQYF
TRBJ1-5 | 16 | few | - | TRBV28 | TGTGCCAGCAGTTTATGGGTTGGGGGCGACAATCAGCCCCAGCATTTT | CASSLWVGGDNQPQHF
TRBJ2-7 | 12 | - | TRBD1 | TRBV10-3 | TGTGCCATCAGGGGGACAGCCTACGAGCAGTACTTC | CAIRGTAYEQYF
TRBJ2-2 | 16 | many | - | TRBV5-4 | TGTGCCAGCAGCTTGGAGAGTCCCCTGCGAACCGGGGAGCTGTTTTTT | CASSLESPLRTGELFF
TRBJ2-6 | 18 | - | TRBD2 | TRBV9 | TGTGCCAGCAGCGGTGGACTAGCGGGATTCTCTGGGGCCAACGTCCTGACTTTC | CASSGGLAGFSGANVLTF
TRBJ2-5 | 15 | - | TRBD2 | TRBV7-9 | TGTGCCAGCAGCTTAGGGGAAGCGGGAGTGGAGACCCAGTACTTC | CASSLGEAGVETQYF
TRBJ1-4 | 15 | many | TRBD1 | TRBV7-8 | TGTGCCAGCAGCTTAGGACGGGACAGGGTTGAAAAACTGTTTTTT | CASSLGRDRVEKLFF
TRBJ2-1 | 17 | many | TRBD2 | TRBV15 | TGTGCCACCAGCAGAGATCTTCCGGGGAGCGGACTAGCGGGAGTGGGGTTC | CATSRDLPGSGLAGVGF
TRBJ1-2 | 14 | few | - | TRBV5-1 | TGCGCCAGCAGCTTGGCCCACAACGTCTATGGCTACACCTTC | CASSLAHNVYGYTF
TRBJ1-6 | 19 | few | - | TRBV7-2 | TGTGCCAGCAGGTCCGGGGGGAGGGCAGCTAGCTCCTATAATTCACCCCTCCACTTT | CASRSGGRAASSYNSPLHF
TRBJ2-6 | 19 | - | - | TRBV7-2 | TGTGCCAGCAGCTTATTGGGCAGGGGCGGACCCTCTGGGGCCAACGTCCTGACTTTC | CASSLLGRGGPSGANVLTF
TRBJ2-2 | 17 | - | TRBD2 | TRBV7-9 | TGTGCCAGCAGCTTATCTTTAGCGGGGAGAATCACCGGGGAGCTGTTTTTT | CASSLSLAGRITGELFF
TRBJ2-7 | 15 | - | - | TRBV27 | TGTGCCAGCAGTTTCGGGCAGGGGGGCTCCTACGAGCAGTACTTC | CASSFGQGGSYEQYF
TRBJ1-5 | 16 | many | TRBD1 | TRBV2 | TGTGCCAGCAGCCCAGCCGGGACAGGGGGAAATCAGCCCCAGCATTTT | CASSPAGTGGNQPQHF